This T cell receptor (beta chain) stems from a study of T cell responses to AZD1222 COVID-19 vaccine (dated by TCRdb to the early 2020s). About the study as a whole: AZD1222 recipients given second doses at about 4 weeks or at about 12 weeks were pooled, since spike-specific TCR depth and breadth were not found to differ between the two schedules. A total of more than 230 trial participants underwent TCR sequencing, of whom roughly 210 had received two doses of AZD1222 and about 26 had received two doses of the MenACWY control vaccine. Trial participants were enrolled by age into subgroups of 18-55, 56-69 and 70-plus years, and around 150, 28 and 57 TCR-sequenced participants, respectively, were included in these subgroups.

The time point label for this specimen denotes: baseline before first vaccination. Vaccinee samples came from UK trials COV001 and COV002, including a single-blind randomized controlled phase 2/3 trial of AZD1222 (ChAdOx1 nCoV-19) in healthy adults. For TCRbeta chain sequencing, PBMC samples were collected from trial participants at day 0 and at day 28 after the second dose. As for this clone: No antigen is known for it. No base quality values were provided; no much bigger clone lies one nucleotide off.

What the authors observed across the whole study: Nearly half of unique spike-specific TCRs reportedly recognized epitopes outside regions mutated in the B.1.351 and B.1.1.7 variants. Because no day 14 peak-response samples were available, repertoires were characterized only after the peak T cell response. After two AZD1222 doses, spike-specific TCR breadth and depth were significantly higher than at day 0 and than in MenACWY recipients. Conclusions about previously exposed vaccinees were limited because only six AZD1222 recipients were SARS-CoV-2 seropositive at baseline. Participants were mostly white British, with more females than males. The authors suggested clonal diversity may have been underestimated. Vaccine-associated CD4 TCRs spanned the whole spike protein, with dominant responses in regions 160-218 and 743-854. The 56-69-year group was small, and its depth increase did not reach significance, likely because of low power.

The CDR3 runs 16 residues from the cysteine to the phenylalanine. Kept here is only the CDR3 DNA, which spans 48 bases and is read in frame from base 1. CDR1 and CDR2 are drawn from the germline V gene: MDHEN, SYDVKM. V has 3 bases trimmed and J has 0 bases trimmed; junction bases matching no gene number 6. The CDR3 regions of human TCRbeta chains were subjected to immunosequencing. The authors processed their data as follows. TCRs in the repertoires were compared against a reference library of SARS-CoV-2-specific TCRs that had been generated with the MIRA antigen-specificity platform. Breadth was defined as the fraction of unique TCRs that were SARS-CoV-2-associated. Depth was defined as the fraction of total T cells that were SARS-CoV-2-associated. Using the MIRA data, every spike-specific TCR was mapped to the spike region that the TCR reacted to and assigned to either a CD4 or a CD8 class. Log10-transformed breadth and depth values were compared by one-way ANOVA with Sidak's multiple comparisons tests. Held by TCRdb, this immuneACCESS table contains in-frame sequences only and omits some clones. Under half of the omission traces to an unresolved V gene where checked; the cause of the rest is unknown. Clonal size and the V and J genes are those of that table, whereas D and trimming came from the DNA. Here the sample has more than 100,000 clones; roughly 89% occur a single time. Nearly 4.5% of the sample rests with the top ten.

The TCR was taken from an adult in good health. This specimen consisted of peripheral blood, obtained on day 0 of AZD1222 vaccination. The V gene is TRBV28 and the J gene is TRBJ1-1; 8 nucleotides in the junction match TRBD1. CDR3 loop: CASSFGDRRMNTEAFF. The DNA sequence reads TGTGCCAGCAGTTTCGGGGACAGGAGAATGAACACTGAAGCTTTCTTT.